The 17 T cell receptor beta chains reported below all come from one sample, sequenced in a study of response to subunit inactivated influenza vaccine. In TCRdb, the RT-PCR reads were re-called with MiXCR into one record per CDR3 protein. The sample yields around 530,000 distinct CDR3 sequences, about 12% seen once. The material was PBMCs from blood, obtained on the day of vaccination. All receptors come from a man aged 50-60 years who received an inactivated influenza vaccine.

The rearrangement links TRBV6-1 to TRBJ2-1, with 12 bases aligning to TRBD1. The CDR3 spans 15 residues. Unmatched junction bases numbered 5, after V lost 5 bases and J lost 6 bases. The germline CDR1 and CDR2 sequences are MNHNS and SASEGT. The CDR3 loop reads CASSRDRGLINEQFF. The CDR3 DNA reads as TGTGCCAGCAGTCGGGACAGGGGGCTTATCAATGAGCAGTTCTTC.

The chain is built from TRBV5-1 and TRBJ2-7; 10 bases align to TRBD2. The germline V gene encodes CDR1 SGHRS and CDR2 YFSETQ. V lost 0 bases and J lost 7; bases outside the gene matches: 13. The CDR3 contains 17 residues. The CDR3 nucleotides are TGCGCCAGCAGCTTGGTTGGTAGCGGGGGGCCACCGGCTGAGCAGTACTTC. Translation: CASSLVGSGGPPAEQYF.

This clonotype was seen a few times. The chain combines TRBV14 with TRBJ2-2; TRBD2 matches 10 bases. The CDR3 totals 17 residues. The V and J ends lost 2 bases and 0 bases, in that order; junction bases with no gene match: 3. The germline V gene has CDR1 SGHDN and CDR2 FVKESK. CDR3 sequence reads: CASSQPGLATNTGELFF. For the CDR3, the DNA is TGTGCCAGCAGCCAACCGGGACTAGCGACGAACACCGGGGAGCTGTTTTTT.

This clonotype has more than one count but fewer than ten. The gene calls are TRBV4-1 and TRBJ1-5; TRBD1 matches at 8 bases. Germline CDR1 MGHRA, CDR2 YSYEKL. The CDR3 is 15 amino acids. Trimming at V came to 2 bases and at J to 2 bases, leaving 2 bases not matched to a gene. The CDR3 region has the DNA TGCGCCAGCAGCCAAATGGGACAGGGCAATCAGCCCCAGCATTTT. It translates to CASSQMGQGNQPQHF.

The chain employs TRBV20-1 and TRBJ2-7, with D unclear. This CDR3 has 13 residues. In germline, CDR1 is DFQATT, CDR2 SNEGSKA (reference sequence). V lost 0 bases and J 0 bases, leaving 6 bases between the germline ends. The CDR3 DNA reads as TGCAGTGCTAGAGAAACCGTCTCCTACGAGCAGTACTTC. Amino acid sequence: CSARETVSYEQYF.

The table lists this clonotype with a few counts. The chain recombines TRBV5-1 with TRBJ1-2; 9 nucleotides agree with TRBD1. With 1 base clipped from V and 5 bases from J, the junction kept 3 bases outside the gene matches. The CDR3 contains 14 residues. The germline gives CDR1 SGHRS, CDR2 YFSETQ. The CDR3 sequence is CASSLRTGEYGYTF. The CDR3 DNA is TGCGCCAGCAGCTTGAGGACAGGGGAGTATGGCTACACCTTC.

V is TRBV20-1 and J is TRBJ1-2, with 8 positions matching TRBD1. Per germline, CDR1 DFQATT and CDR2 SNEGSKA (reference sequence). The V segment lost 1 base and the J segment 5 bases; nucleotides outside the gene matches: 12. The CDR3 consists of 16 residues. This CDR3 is CSARGTGGQVIYGYTF. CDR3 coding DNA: TGCAGTGCTAGAGGGACCGGGGGACAGGTGATTTATGGCTACACCTTC.

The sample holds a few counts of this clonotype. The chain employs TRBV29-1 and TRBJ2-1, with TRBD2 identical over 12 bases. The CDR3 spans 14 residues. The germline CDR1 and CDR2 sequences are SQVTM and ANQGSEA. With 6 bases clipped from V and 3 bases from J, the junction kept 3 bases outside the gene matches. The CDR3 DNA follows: TGCAGCGTAAGACTAGCGGGAGTCTACAATGAGCAGTTCTTC. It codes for CSVRLAGVYNEQFF.

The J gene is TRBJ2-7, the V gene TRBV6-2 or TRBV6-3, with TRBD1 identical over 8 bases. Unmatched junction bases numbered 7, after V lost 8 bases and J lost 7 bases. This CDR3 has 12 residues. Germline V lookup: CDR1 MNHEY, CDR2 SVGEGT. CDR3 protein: CASGQGRGEQYF. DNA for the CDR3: TGTGCCAGCGGACAGGGACGAGGGGAGCAGTACTTC.

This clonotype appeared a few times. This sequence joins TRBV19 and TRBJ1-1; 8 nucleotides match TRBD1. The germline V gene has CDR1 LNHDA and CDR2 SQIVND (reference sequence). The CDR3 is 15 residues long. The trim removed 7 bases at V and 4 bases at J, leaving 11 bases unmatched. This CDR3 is CASTQGTGGRTEAFF. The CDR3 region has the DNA TGTGCCAGTACCCAGGGCACAGGGGGTCGCACTGAAGCTTTCTTT.

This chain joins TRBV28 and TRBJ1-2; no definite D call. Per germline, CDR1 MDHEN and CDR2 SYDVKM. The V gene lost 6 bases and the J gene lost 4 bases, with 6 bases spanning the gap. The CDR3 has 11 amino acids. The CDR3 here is CASSNFYGYTF. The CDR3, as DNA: TGTGCCAGCAGCAACTTCTATGGCTACACCTTC.

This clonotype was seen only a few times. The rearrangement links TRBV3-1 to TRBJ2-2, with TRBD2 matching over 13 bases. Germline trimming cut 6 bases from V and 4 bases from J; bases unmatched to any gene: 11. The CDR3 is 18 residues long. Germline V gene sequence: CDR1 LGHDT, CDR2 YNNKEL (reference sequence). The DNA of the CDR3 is TGTGCCAGCAGGCCCGCCGGACTAGCGGGAGTTGTCACCGGGGAGCTGTTTTTT. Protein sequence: CASRPAGLAGVVTGELFF.

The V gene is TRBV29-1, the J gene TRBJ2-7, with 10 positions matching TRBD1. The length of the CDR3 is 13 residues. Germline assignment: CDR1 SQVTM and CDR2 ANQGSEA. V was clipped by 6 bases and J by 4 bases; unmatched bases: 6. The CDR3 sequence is CSVGDRGGYEQYF. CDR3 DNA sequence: TGCAGCGTGGGGGACAGGGGAGGGTACGAGCAGTACTTC.

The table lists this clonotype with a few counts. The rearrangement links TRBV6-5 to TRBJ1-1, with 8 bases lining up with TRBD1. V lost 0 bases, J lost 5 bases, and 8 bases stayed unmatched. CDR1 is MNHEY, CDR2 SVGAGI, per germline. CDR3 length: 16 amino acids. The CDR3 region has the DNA TGTGCCAGCAGTTACTCCGGCAGGGGGCATGGGACTGAAGCTTTCTTT. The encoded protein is CASSYSGRGHGTEAFF.

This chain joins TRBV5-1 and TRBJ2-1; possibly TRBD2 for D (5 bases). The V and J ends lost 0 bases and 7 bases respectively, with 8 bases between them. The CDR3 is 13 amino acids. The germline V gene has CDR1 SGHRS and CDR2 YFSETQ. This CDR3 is CASSLGRRNEQFF. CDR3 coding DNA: TGCGCCAGCAGCTTGGGTCGGAGGAATGAGCAGTTCTTC.

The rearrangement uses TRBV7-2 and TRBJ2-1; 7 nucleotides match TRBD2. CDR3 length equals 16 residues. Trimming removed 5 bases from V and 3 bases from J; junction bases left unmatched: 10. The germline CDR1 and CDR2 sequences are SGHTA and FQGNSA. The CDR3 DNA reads TGTGCCAGCAGCCCTAGAGAGCGGGGAAACTACAATGAGCAGTTCTTC. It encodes CASSPRERGNYNEQFF. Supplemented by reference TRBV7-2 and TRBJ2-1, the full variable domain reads GAGVSQSPSNKVTEKGKDVELRCDPISGHTALYWYRQSLGQGLEFLIYFQGNSAPDKSGLPSDRFSAERTGGSVSTLTIQRTQQEDSAVYLCASSPRERGNYNEQFFGPGTRLTVL.

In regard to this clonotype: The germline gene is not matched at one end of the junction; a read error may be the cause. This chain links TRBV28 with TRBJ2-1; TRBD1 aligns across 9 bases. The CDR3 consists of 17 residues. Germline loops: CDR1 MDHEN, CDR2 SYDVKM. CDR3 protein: CASSSYLGQGVDKEQFF. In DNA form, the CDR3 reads TGTGCCAGCAGTTCCTACCTGGGACAGGGCGTGGACAAGGAGCAGTTCTTC.